A single sample is the source of the 10 T cell receptor beta chains below, sequenced in a study of T cell changes during pregnancy in multiple sclerosis. Clones were read by immunoSEQ multiplex PCR, and TCRdb kept only the in-frame ones, dropping some. The profile shows 36,000 or so clones, approximately 90% of them singletons. Sequenced here: CD4+ T cells from peripheral blood mononuclear cells, sampled in the first trimester of pregnancy. Receptors were obtained from a female donor with multiple sclerosis, enrolled in a pregnancy study.

CDR3 amino acids: CASSHALQSLQETQYF. CDR3 in DNA: TGTGCCAGCAGCCACGCCCTACAGAGTCTCCAAGAGACCCAGTACTTC. The chain combines TRBV4-2 with TRBJ2-5, with D unresolved. CDR3 length: 16 residues. Between the trimmed V and J ends, which lost 3 bases and 1 base, there was a span of 15 bases. Germline V gene lookup returns CDR1 LGHNA and CDR2 YNFKEQ.

The V and J genes are TRBV5-1 and TRBJ2-2, with TRBD1 identical over 8 bases. CDR3 length equals 13 residues. V dropped 10 bases and J dropped 5; count of bases not matched to a gene: 7. The germline CDR1 and CDR2 sequences are SGHRS and YFSETQ. The CDR3, as DNA: TGCGCCTGCGGACAGGGAAGGACCGGGGAGCTGTTTTTT. Its protein is CACGQGRTGELFF.

The chain recombines TRBV9 with TRBJ1-1; D remains ambiguous. Germline CDR1 reads SGDLS; CDR2 reads YYNGEE. The CDR3 is made up of 18 amino acids. The V end lost 0 bases, the J end lost 0 bases, and 18 bases lay between the germline ends. CDR3 nucleotides: TGTGCCAGCAGCGTAGGGCCCGGTAGGGAGGGAATGAACACTGAAGCTTTCTTT. Protein sequence: CASSVGPGREGMNTEAFF.

The chain joins TRBV7-9 to TRBJ1-1; 9 bases agree with TRBD1. Per germline, CDR1 SEHNR and CDR2 FQNEAQ (reference sequence). CDR3 length equals 18 residues. J gave up 1 base and V 5 bases, and 14 bases lay outside the gene matches. The CDR3 here is CASSPSPGTGIRNTEAFF. The CDR3, as DNA: TGTGCCAGCAGCCCCTCACCCGGGACAGGGATACGGAACACTGAAGCTTTCTTT.

This clone was observed a single time. The V call is TRBV6-1, the J call TRBJ2-7, with TRBD2 matching 7 bases. CDR1 is MNHNS, CDR2 SASEGT, per germline. Germline trimming cut 2 bases from V and 3 bases from J; bases unmatched to any gene: 10. This CDR3 spans 16 amino acids. Written as DNA, the CDR3 is TGTGCCAGCAGTGAATCACGAGGGAGGGCTCGCTACGAGCAGTACTTC. As protein: CASSESRGRARYEQYF.

This chain links TRBV4-2 with TRBJ1-1; D gene unclear. In germline, CDR1 is LGHNA, CDR2 YNFKEQ. This CDR3 contains 16 residues. V lost 2 bases to trimming and J lost 7 bases, with 20 bases between them. In DNA form, the CDR3 reads TGTGCCAGCAGCCAAAATTCAGGCCAGGCGGCGGGTGAAGCTTTCTTT. It is translated as CASSQNSGQAAGEAFF.

This chain uses TRBV5-1 with TRBJ1-3; D not resolved. Trimming removed 0 bases from V and 3 bases from J, with 4 bases in between. The CDR3 consists of 13 residues. CDR1 and CDR2 (germline): SGHRS, YFSETQ. The CDR3 nucleotides read TGCGCCAGCAGCTTGGACATTGGAAACACCATATATTTT. Translating gives CASSLDIGNTIYF.

CDR3 region: CAWSVILGGYGYTF. CDR3 sequence (DNA): TGTGCCTGGAGTGTAATTCTGGGGGGCTATGGCTACACCTTC. This chain joins TRBV30 and TRBJ1-2, with D possibly matching TRBD1 (5 bases). Germline lookup yields CDR1 GTSNPN and CDR2 SVGIG (reference sequence). The CDR3 length is 14 residues. V dropped 0 bases and J dropped 4 bases, with 12 bases sitting between them. The variable domain in full, with the rest retrieved from reference TRBV30 and TRBJ1-2, is SQTIHQWPATLVQPVGSPLSLECTVEGTSNPNLYWYRQAAGRGLQLLFYSVGIGQISSEVPQNLSASRPQDRQFILSSKKLLLSDSGFYLCAWSVILGGYGYTFGSGTRLTVV.

This sequence joins TRBV27 and TRBJ1-1; D gene uncertain. V was shortened by 0 bases and J by 0 bases, with 2 bases between the two germline ends. The CDR3 is 13 residues long. Germline V gene data show CDR1 as MNHEY and CDR2 as SMNVEV (reference sequence). For the CDR3, the DNA is TGTGCCAGCAGTTTATCCTTGAACACTGAAGCTTTCTTT. Its translation is CASSLSLNTEAFF.

The J gene is TRBJ2-1, the V gene TRBV30; 8 nucleotides align to TRBD2. The CDR3 spans 15 residues. With V trimmed by 0 bases and J by 1 base, 2 bases remained unmatched. Germline V lookup: CDR1 GTSNPN, CDR2 SVGIG (reference sequence). This CDR3 reads CAWSVVAGSYNEQFF. The CDR3 DNA follows: TGTGCCTGGAGTGTAGTAGCGGGGTCCTACAATGAGCAGTTCTTC.